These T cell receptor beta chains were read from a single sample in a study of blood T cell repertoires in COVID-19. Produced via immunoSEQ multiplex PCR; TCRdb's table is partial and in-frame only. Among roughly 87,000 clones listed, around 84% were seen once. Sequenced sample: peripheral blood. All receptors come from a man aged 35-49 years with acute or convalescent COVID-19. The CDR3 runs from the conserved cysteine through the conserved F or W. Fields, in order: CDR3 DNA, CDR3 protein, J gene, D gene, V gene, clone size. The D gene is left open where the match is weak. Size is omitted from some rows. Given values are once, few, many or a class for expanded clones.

DNA: TGTGCCAGCAGCGACTCTAAGACAGGAGGAAACACTGAAGCTTTCTTT
CDR3: CASSDSKTGGNTEAFF
J: TRBJ1-1
D: -
V: TRBV9
size: -

DNA: TGTGCCAGTAGGGGGACAGGGTTGGGGGCCAACGTCCTGACTTTC
CDR3: CASRGTGLGANVLTF
J: TRBJ2-6
D: TRBD1
V: TRBV19
size: -

DNA: TGTGCCAGCAGGTGGACAGGGGGCGTCGGCTACACCTTC
CDR3: CASRWTGGVGYTF
J: TRBJ1-2
D: TRBD1
V: TRBV12-3/TRBV12-4
size: once

DNA: TGTGCCAGCAGCGAGAACAGGGTCCCGAACTATGGCTACACCTTC
CDR3: CASSENRVPNYGYTF
J: TRBJ1-2
D: -
V: TRBV7-8
size: -

DNA: TGTGCCAGCAGCAAGACCCAGGACGGGAGGAATGAGCAGTTCTTC
CDR3: CASSKTQDGRNEQFF
J: TRBJ2-1
D: TRBD2
V: TRBV11-3
size: -

DNA: TGCAGCGTATACTTCCCGGGGACTAGCGGAGACACAGATACGCAGTATTTT
CDR3: CSVYFPGTSGDTDTQYF
J: TRBJ2-3
D: TRBD2
V: TRBV29-1
size: -

DNA: TGTGCCAGCAGGGGCACAGGGGCTGGGGCCAACGTCCTGACTTTC
CDR3: CASRGTGAGANVLTF
J: TRBJ2-6
D: TRBD1
V: TRBV6-5
size: once

DNA: TGTGCCAGTAGCCCCGGGAGGGGAGGAGATCAGCCCCAGCATTTT
CDR3: CASSPGRGGDQPQHF
J: TRBJ1-5
D: -
V: TRBV19
size: once

DNA: TGTGCCAGCAGCGTAGGGCTCCAATACAATGAGCAGTTCTTC
CDR3: CASSVGLQYNEQFF
J: TRBJ2-1
D: -
V: TRBV9
size: -

DNA: TGTGCCAGCAGCTGGGGACAGGGGGAATACAATGAGCAGTTCTTC
CDR3: CASSWGQGEYNEQFF
J: TRBJ2-1
D: TRBD1
V: TRBV7-2
size: -

DNA: TGTGCCAGCAGCGTGAGACTAGCGGGAGAAGTCCCCAATGAGCAGTTCTTC
CDR3: CASSVRLAGEVPNEQFF
J: TRBJ2-1
D: TRBD2
V: TRBV9
size: -

DNA: TGTGCCAGCAGCTTGGGTGAGGATAACTATGGCTACACCTTC
CDR3: CASSLGEDNYGYTF
J: TRBJ1-2
D: -
V: TRBV5-6
size: -

DNA: TGCGCCAGCAGCTTGGTGCGCAATGAGCAGTTCTTC
CDR3: CASSLVRNEQFF
J: TRBJ2-1
D: -
V: TRBV5-1
size: few

DNA: TGTGCCAGTAGTCTTAGACAAACTGGAAACACCATATATTTT
CDR3: CASSLRQTGNTIYF
J: TRBJ1-3
D: -
V: TRBV19
size: -

DNA: TGTGCCTGGGGACGGACAGGGACGATATACAATGAGCAGTTCTTC
CDR3: CAWGRTGTIYNEQFF
J: TRBJ2-1
D: TRBD1
V: TRBV30
size: -

DNA: TGTGCCAGCAGCCCCGGACAGTTTAAGAACACTGAAGCTTTCTTT
CDR3: CASSPGQFKNTEAFF
J: TRBJ1-1
D: -
V: TRBV7-9
size: -

DNA: TGCAGCGTAGGACTAGCGGACGAGCAGTTCTTC
CDR3: CSVGLADEQFF
J: TRBJ2-1
D: TRBD2
V: TRBV29-1
size: -

DNA: TGTGCCAGCATTGGAGGGGAGAACACTGAAGCTTTCTTT
CDR3: CASIGGENTEAFF
J: TRBJ1-1
D: -
V: TRBV12-3/TRBV12-4
size: once

DNA: TGTGCCAGCAGCTTCTACCCTGAAAACGGGCAGTACTTC
CDR3: CASSFYPENGQYF
J: TRBJ2-7
D: -
V: TRBV7-2
size: -

DNA: TGTGCCAGCAGTGACCCGGTGCAGCCCCAGCATTTT
CDR3: CASSDPVQPQHF
J: TRBJ1-5
D: -
V: TRBV6-1
size: -

DNA: TGTGCCAGCAGCACCAAGCTAGCGGGAGGGCCGGGTGGTAGTTACAATGAGCAGTTCTTC
CDR3: CASSTKLAGGPGGSYNEQFF
J: TRBJ2-1
D: TRBD2
V: TRBV9
size: -

DNA: TGTGCCAGCAGCTCCGAGACCGGGGAGCTGTTTTTT
CDR3: CASSSETGELFF
J: TRBJ2-2
D: -
V: TRBV11-3
size: few

DNA: TGTGCCAGTAGTGTTCAGGGCCTCAATCAGCCCCAGCATTTT
CDR3: CASSVQGLNQPQHF
J: TRBJ1-5
D: -
V: TRBV19
size: -

DNA: TGTGCCAGCAGTTATAGGGGGGACAGGGGAACAGATACGCAGTATTTT
CDR3: CASSYRGDRGTDTQYF
J: TRBJ2-3
D: TRBD1
V: TRBV6-2/TRBV6-3
size: once

DNA: TGTGCCAGCAACTCCGGGACAGGGCGCCAAGAGACCCAGTACTTC
CDR3: CASNSGTGRQETQYF
J: TRBJ2-5
D: TRBD1
V: TRBV11-2
size: -

DNA: TGTGCCTGGAGTGTACAGGGGTTCACTGAAGCTTTCTTT
CDR3: CAWSVQGFTEAFF
J: TRBJ1-1
D: TRBD1
V: TRBV30
size: -

DNA: TGCGCCAGCACCCCCCTTCCATGGAAACAGGGAATTCGCACCGGGGAGCTGTTTTTT
CDR3: CASTPLPWKQGIRTGELFF
J: TRBJ2-2
D: -
V: TRBV4-1
size: -

DNA: TGTGCCAGCAGTGAAATAGCGGGAGTCGGGGAGCAGTTCTTC
CDR3: CASSEIAGVGEQFF
J: TRBJ2-1
D: TRBD2
V: TRBV6-4
size: few

DNA: TGTGCCAGCAGCTTACCCTTCTTTAACTATGGCTACACCTTC
CDR3: CASSLPFFNYGYTF
J: TRBJ1-2
D: -
V: TRBV7-2
size: -

DNA: TGTGCCAGCAGTTTAGCGGGACAGGGCTACACCTTC
CDR3: CASSLAGQGYTF
J: TRBJ1-2
D: TRBD1
V: TRBV12-3/TRBV12-4
size: -